A selection of T cell receptor beta chains follows, all from one sample in a study of blood T cell repertoires in COVID-19. TCRdb keeps only in-frame clones here, not all; method: immunoSEQ multiplex PCR. Seen here are a few hundred thousand clones, roughly 89% observed once, and the top ten hold around 4.6%. The sample taken for sequencing was peripheral blood. The receptors originated from a woman aged 40-49 years who had recovered from COVID-19. CDR3s include the opening cysteine and the closing phenylalanine or tryptophan. A D gene is named only where the DNA matches it firmly. Size is stated for part of the rows, as once, few or many counts, or as a class when the clone is expanded.

V gene,D gene,J gene,clone size,CDR3 DNA,CDR3 protein
TRBV27,TRBD2,TRBJ2-7,once,TGTGCCAGCAGCTATGGACTAGTCTACGAGCAGTACTTC,CASSYGLVYEQYF
TRBV30,TRBD1,TRBJ2-5,-,TGTGCCTGGAGTGTAGGACAGGGACGAGAGACCCAGTACTTC,CAWSVGQGRETQYF
TRBV28,TRBD2,TRBJ2-2,-,TGTGCCAGCAGTTTTAGCGGGGGGGCCGTAGGGGAGCTGTTTTTT,CASSFSGGAVGELFF
TRBV3-1/TRBV3-2,-,TRBJ2-3,-,TGTGCCAGCAGCCAAGATCGAGGGCTAGTAGGCACAGATACGCAGTATTTT,CASSQDRGLVGTDTQYF
TRBV10-3,-,TRBJ1-1,-,TGTGCCATCAGTGAGTCGAGGCAGTTAAACACTGAAGCTTTCTTT,CAISESRQLNTEAFF
TRBV29-1,-,TRBJ1-3,-,TGCAGCGTGGGGCAGAGCTCTGGAAACACCATATATTTT,CSVGQSSGNTIYF
TRBV5-4,-,TRBJ2-1,-,TGTGCCAGCAGCTTGGACCTAGGTTCCTACAATGAGCAGTTCTTC,CASSLDLGSYNEQFF
TRBV2,-,TRBJ1-2,-,TGTGCCAGCAGTGTTTCGGTGGAAGGAGATGGCTACACCTTC,CASSVSVEGDGYTF
TRBV4-2,-,TRBJ1-6,-,TGTGCCAGCAGCCAAGTCTTTAGAGGGGGATCACCCCTCCACTTT,CASSQVFRGGSPLHF
TRBV28,TRBD1,TRBJ1-4,-,TGTGCCAGCAGTTTTCGGGACAGGGCTAATGAAAAACTGTTTTTT,CASSFRDRANEKLFF
TRBV3-1/TRBV3-2,TRBD2,TRBJ2-5,-,TGTGCCAGCAGCCCCGAAGGGGCGGGAGGGCAAGAGACCCAGTACTTC,CASSPEGAGGQETQYF
TRBV9,TRBD2,TRBJ2-1,-,TGTGCCAGCAGCGCGCGAGGACTAGCGGGAGCGGGTGAGCAGTTCTTC,CASSARGLAGAGEQFF
TRBV2,TRBD2,TRBJ2-3,-,TGTGCCAGCAAAGCGGGGGCGACAGATACGCAGTATTTT,CASKAGATDTQYF
TRBV19,TRBD1,TRBJ1-1,-,TGTGCCAGTAGAGAGACAGGGGGAACTGAAGCTTTCTTT,CASRETGGTEAFF
TRBV25-1,TRBD1,TRBJ2-2,-,TGTGCCAGCAGAATGACAGGGGGCTCCGGGGAGCTGTTTTTT,CASRMTGGSGELFF
TRBV13,TRBD1,TRBJ2-1,-,TGTGCCAGCAGCTTAGGCCGAGTCGACAGGGGGCTCGCACCGGTTCTCGGGGCCAATGAGCAGTTCTTC,CASSLGRVDRGLAPVLGANEQFF
TRBV2,TRBD2,TRBJ2-5,-,TGTGCCAGCAGTGGTTTGGGGGGGAAAGAGACCCAGTACTTC,CASSGLGGKETQYF
TRBV6-4,-,TRBJ2-2,-,TGTGCCAGCACTCCACAGGACCCTACATCGGAGCTGTTTTTT,CASTPQDPTSELFF
TRBV7-2,-,TRBJ1-2,-,TGTGCCAGCAACCCGGGACATACGAACTATGGCTACACCTTC,CASNPGHTNYGYTF
TRBV5-1,-,TRBJ1-4,-,TGCGCCAGCAGCCAGACAGGCGATAATGAAAAACTGTTTTTT,CASSQTGDNEKLFF
TRBV19,-,TRBJ1-4,-,TGTGCCAGTAGTATAGCGGGTGGCACTAATGAAAAACTGTTTTTT,CASSIAGGTNEKLFF
TRBV6-1,-,TRBJ1-6,-,TGTGCCAGCAGTGAAGGCGTAGAGAATTCACCCCTCCACTTT,CASSEGVENSPLHF
TRBV18,TRBD2,TRBJ2-3,-,TGTGCCAGCTCACGGGACATCGGTAGCGGGAACACAGATACGCAGTATTTT,CASSRDIGSGNTDTQYF
TRBV11-2,-,TRBJ2-7,few,TGTGCCAGCAGACGTACTGCAGGGGACGAGCAGTACTTC,CASRRTAGDEQYF
TRBV4-1,TRBD1,TRBJ1-4,-,TGCGCCAGCAGCCAGGACAGGGGGCTTTTAACTAATGAAAAACTGTTTTTT,CASSQDRGLLTNEKLFF
TRBV6-4,-,TRBJ2-2,-,TGTGCCAGCAGCCAACAAAGCACCGGGGAGCTGTTTTTT,CASSQQSTGELFF
TRBV27,TRBD1,TRBJ2-7,-,TGTGCCAGCAGTTTATCGGGGGCAGGGGGCTCATACGAGCAGTACTTC,CASSLSGAGGSYEQYF
TRBV9,-,TRBJ2-1,-,TGTGCCAGCAGCGTAGCTCTGTCGGACAATGAGCAGTTCTTC,CASSVALSDNEQFF
TRBV14,-,TRBJ2-1,-,TGTGCCAGCAGCCAGCAGGGGAGCAATGAGCAGTTCTTC,CASSQQGSNEQFF
TRBV10-3,TRBD1,TRBJ2-1,-,TGTGCCATCAGTAGGACAGGGGTTTCCTACAATGAGCAGTTCTTC,CAISRTGVSYNEQFF
TRBV5-6,-,TRBJ1-2,-,TGTGCCAGCAGCTGGATTGACAGGATAGCTAACTATGGCTACACCTTC,CASSWIDRIANYGYTF
TRBV6-2/TRBV6-3,-,TRBJ1-2,-,TGTGCCAGCAGTTCAACAGGGAACTATGGCTACACCTTC,CASSSTGNYGYTF
TRBV7-3,TRBD1,TRBJ2-5,-,TGTGCCAGCAGCTCAAACAGGGGGGAGACCCAGTACTTC,CASSSNRGETQYF
TRBV10-2,-,TRBJ2-7,few,TGCGCCAGCAGGGAGAGGGGCTACGAGCAGTACTTC,CASRERGYEQYF
TRBV11-2,-,TRBJ1-6,few,TGTGCCAGCAGCTTAGATAGCAGGGGCAATTCACCCCTCCACTTT,CASSLDSRGNSPLHF
TRBV7-2,-,TRBJ2-2,once,TGTGCCAGCAGCTTTAGCGGAAACGGGGAGCTGTTTTTT,CASSFSGNGELFF
TRBV12-3/TRBV12-4,-,TRBJ1-4,-,TGTGCCAGCAGTTTGGGCCATGAAAAACTGTTTTTT,CASSLGHEKLFF
TRBV30,TRBD2,TRBJ2-5,once,TGTGCCTGGGCGGGAGGGGGCAACCCTTTGGGGACCCAGTACTTC,CAWAGGGNPLGTQYF
TRBV5-1,-,TRBJ2-5,once,TGCGCCAGCAGCTTGGAACCAGCTGGGGGGGCAGAGACCCAGTACTTC,CASSLEPAGGAETQYF
TRBV6-5,-,TRBJ1-3,once,TGTGCCAGCAGTTCGGGAGGGAATGGAAACACCATATATTTT,CASSSGGNGNTIYF
TRBV7-9,-,TRBJ2-3,-,TGTGCCAGCTTAGGGCTTCGGGCCCCGGGAGCAGATACGCAGTATTTT,CASLGLRAPGADTQYF
TRBV27,TRBD1,TRBJ2-7,-,TGTGCCAGCAGACTTGAGCAGGGGGATTACGAGCAGTACTTC,CASRLEQGDYEQYF
TRBV27,TRBD1,TRBJ1-5,-,TGTGCCAGCAGTTTAGAACAGGGGAGACAGCCCCAGCATTTT,CASSLEQGRQPQHF
TRBV14,TRBD2,TRBJ2-5,-,TGTGCCAGCAGCCCACTACCCACTGGGACTAGCGGGAGGAGCAGACAAGAGACCCAGTACTTC,CASSPLPTGTSGRSRQETQYF
TRBV10-3,TRBD1,TRBJ2-1,-,TGTGCCATCAGTGATGGGGACAGGGCCTACAATGAGCAGTTCTTC,CAISDGDRAYNEQFF
TRBV24-1,-,TRBJ2-1,-,TGTGCCACCAGTGATTTAGCGACTAATTTCTTC,CATSDLATNFF
TRBV5-1,-,TRBJ1-1,-,TGCGCCAGCGGATCCAGGGATGACGCGGCTGAAGCTTTCTTT,CASGSRDDAAEAFF
TRBV3-1/TRBV3-2,TRBD1,TRBJ2-2,-,TGTGCCAGCAGCCACAGGGGGATGACCGGGGAGCTGTTTTTT,CASSHRGMTGELFF